This note documents a single T cell receptor (beta chain) sequence. The data belong to a study of OX40 agonist ivuxolimab in advanced cancers. Germline V gene lookup returns CDR1 MGHDK and CDR2 SYGVNS. The CDR3 contains 14 residues. The V end was cut by 3 bases, the J end by 6 bases, with 12 bases between. The assay was immunoSEQ multiplex PCR, and TCRdb's table has in-frame clones only and misses some. The sample consists of about 98,000 clones, 75% to 90% of them appearing once. The chain has TRBV25-1 and TRBJ2-1; D not certain. The sequences come from CD4+ or CD8+ T cells sorted from blood, collected in a trial of the OX40 agonist ivuxolimab. This sequence was found in an adult with an advanced solid tumor such as melanoma, head and neck, liver or kidney cancer. This CDR3 is CASSDYQYSNEQFF. The DNA of the CDR3 is TGTGCCAGCAGTGATTATCAATACAGCAATGAGCAGTTCTTC.